This T cell receptor (beta chain) is drawn from a study of T cell responses to AZD1222 COVID-19 vaccine. Study-wide results and limits: Only after the peak T cell response were repertoires sampled.

The V gene lost 4 bases and the J gene lost 2 bases, with 6 bases spanning the gap. The CDR3 has 13 residues. Germline CDR1 reads ENHRY; CDR2 reads SYGVKD. Worth noting for this clone: The antigen is unknown.

The assay was immunoSEQ multiplex PCR, and TCRdb's table has in-frame clones only and misses some. The table includes 150,000 or so clones, about 91% detected once. This TCR derives from an adult in good health. The J gene is TRBJ1-3, the V gene TRBV10-3; no firm D call. Here the sequenced sample was peripheral blood, taken on day 0 of AZD1222 vaccination. The CDR3 sequence is CAISGDAGNTIYF. Here the CDR3 DNA reads TGTGCCATCAGTGGTGATGCTGGAAACACCATATATTTT.